The clone carrying this T cell receptor (beta chain) occurred once. Its antigen is still unknown. From the reads, TCRdb called clonotypes with MiXCR, one entry per CDR3 protein. This sample has approximately 76,000 distinct CDR3 sequences; 40% occur once, and the top ten carry 85% to 95%. The data were obtained in a study of T cell repertoires in cytomegalovirus infection. The CDR3 extends over 16 amino acids. Germline V gene sequence: CDR1 MDHEN, CDR2 SYDVKM. J was trimmed by 0 bases and V by 4 bases; bases with no gene match: 9. The chain carries TRBV28 and TRBJ2-7; 7 bases are shared with TRBD2. The sequence was obtained from a human donor in good health (CMV status not recorded). Some clones in this sample may be carry-over from other donors' samples. The sequencing here drew on CD8+ T cells from cultured PBMCs, taken from culture after CMV antigen stimulation. This CDR3 is CASSSLTSDPSYEQYF. The CDR3 DNA follows: TGTGCCAGCAGTTCATTAACTAGCGATCCCTCCTACGAGCAGTACTTC.